The clone carrying this TCR beta chain was found a few times. Amplification of TCR beta CDR3 regions used RNA as the template. The HTBI primer set was used in a first-round RT-PCR of the TCR CDR3. TCRdb recomputed calls from the multiplex PCR reads with MiXCR, one row per CDR3 protein. The sample lists roughly 570,000 distinct CDR3 sequences; roughly 50% were seen once. The data are from a study of T cells in Graves' hyperthyroidism and ophthalmopathy. With 6 bases clipped from V and 4 bases from J, the junction kept 16 bases outside the gene matches. This CDR3 region has 17 residues. CDR1 MNHNY and CDR2 SVGAGI come from the germline V gene (reference sequence).

The sample was peripheral blood or thyroid tissue (not recorded which). This sequence originates from a woman between 18 and 29 years old with Graves' hyperthyroidism. V and J are TRBV6-6 and TRBJ2-7; 9 bases map to TRBD2. The CDR3: CASSHAVVGSGRYEQYF. The CDR3 coding sequence is TGTGCCAGCAGCCACGCGGTCGTGGGGAGCGGGAGGTACGAGCAGTACTTC.